The text below deals with one T cell receptor (beta chain). Its antigen is currently unknown. The data derive from a study of cytotoxic CD8 clonotypes in ibrutinib-treated CLL. Study observations and caveats: Relative to age-matched healthy donors, clonality at baseline was higher, and it tracked circulating CD8+ T-cell counts.

Libraries were prepared by immunoSEQ multiplex PCR; TCRdb keeps only in-frame clonotypes and omits some of them. The sample includes some 150,000 clones, around 77% of them seen just once. CDR3 length: 12 residues. Germline V CDR1 and CDR2: SGHAT, FQNNGV. V lost 5 bases and J lost 6, with 9 bases in between. The TCR originated in a human donor with chronic lymphocytic leukemia. The J gene is TRBJ2-3, the V gene TRBV11-2; D unclear. The specimen was PBMCs, collected after 12 months of ibrutinib treatment. The CDR3 sequence is CASSPVGDTQYF. The CDR3 nucleotides are TGTGCCAGCAGCCCAGTGGGGGATACGCAGTATTTT. The full variable domain, rest sourced from reference TRBV11-2 and TRBJ2-3, is EAGVAQSPRYKIIEKRQSVAFWCNPISGHATLYWYQQILGQGPKLLIQFQNNGVVDDSQLPKDRFSAERLKGVDSTLKIQPAKLEDSAVYLCASSPVGDTQYFGPGTRLTVL.